The rows below give T cell receptor beta chains drawn from one sample of a study of read filtering for tumor transcriptome and immune sequencing. TCRdb fed the reads into MiXCR, producing one record per CDR3 protein. The sample consists of some 130,000 distinct CDR3 sequences, less than 15% of them appearing once. Material: a population of CD138-negative cells sorted from bone marrow. The receptors originated from a donor at least 40 years old with multiple myeloma. Both conserved end residues are trimmed from each CDR3. Fields, in order: V gene, J gene, CDR3 protein.

TRBV7-9	TRBJ2-7	ASSLRAVPYEQY
TRBV7-3	TRBJ2-1	ASSLGGTYNEQF
TRBV20-1	TRBJ1-5	SARMAGQPQH
TRBV20-1	TRBJ2-1	SARDRGGAYNEQF
TRBV4-2	TRBJ2-5	ASGQVELAENRWETQY
TRBV13	TRBJ1-1	ASSLAGTATNTEAF
TRBV29-1	TRBJ1-1	SAHPREGKAF
TRBV25-1	TRBJ2-6	ASSEYRDGANVQT
TRBV7-2	TRBJ2-7	ASSLEPRAYEQY
TRBV24-1	TRBJ2-1	ATSDFGQRGNEQF
TRBV20-1	TRBJ2-1	SASGGASIDEQF
TRBV12-5	TRBJ2-7	ASGFSGSLSPYEQY
TRBV3-1	TRBJ1-1	ASSQVYGFEAF
TRBV4-3	TRBJ2-3	ASSQGQNTQY
TRBV20-1	TRBJ2-7	SARAPGQGREQY
TRBV20-1	TRBJ2-7	SASVTSGNTYEQY
TRBV27	TRBJ2-1	ASRREGRNEQF
TRBV7-9	TRBJ2-7	ASSTKGQGQY
TRBV7-3	TRBJ1-5	ASGAVWQPQH
TRBV4-3	TRBJ1-1	ASSHTWGLGGTEAF
TRBV19	TRBJ1-4	AGSLLGQATNEKLF
TRBV4-3	TRBJ2-7	ASSQDVGTVSSYEQY
TRBV15	TRBJ2-1	ATSRDWRNEQF
TRBV6-1	TRBJ2-7	ASNSGGTGSYEQY
TRBV20-1	TRBJ2-3	SATRPRGGRSTDTQY
TRBV12-3/TRBV12-4	TRBJ2-2	ASRPGANTGELF
TRBV30	TRBJ2-5	AWSRTTQY
TRBV7-9	TRBJ2-2	ASSAGKTANTGELF
TRBV6-2/TRBV6-3	TRBJ2-5	ASRSDVEETQY
TRBV20-1	TRBJ1-1	SAKSARQGTEAF
TRBV7-9	TRBJ2-7	ASSPRDRISYEQY
TRBV7-9	TRBJ1-1	ASSVSWGTVEAF
TRBV7-9	TRBJ2-2	ASSFDWRTGELF
TRBV5-1	TRBJ1-2	ASSWDRNYGYT
TRBV19	TRBJ2-7	ASSPLGAGRYEQY
TRBV24-1	TRBJ2-2	ASSDGGLRELF
TRBV18	TRBJ2-1	ASSPQSRRNEQF
TRBV20-1	TRBJ2-7	SARSLKTYEQY
TRBV11-2	TRBJ2-1	ASSVHNEQF
TRBV12-3/TRBV12-4	TRBJ2-1	ASGLISYNEQF
TRBV11-3	TRBJ1-1	ASSLNAGISHL
TRBV7-2	TRBJ2-5	ASSLTGGRQTQY
TRBV7-8	TRBJ2-1	ASSLRGQGLYNEQF
TRBV5-1	TRBJ1-1	ASRVNTEAF
TRBV7-2	TRBJ2-6	ASSFTGAGANVLT
TRBV10-3	TRBJ2-7	AISERTDYEQY
TRBV27	TRBJ2-1	ASSLTAGVNNEQF
TRBV7-2	TRBJ2-5	ASSLNPAGGPETQY
TRBV7-2	TRBJ2-5	ASSRQPGGQETQY
TRBV6-5	TRBJ2-7	ASTSLAGGSDEQY
TRBV7-3	TRBJ2-2	ASSLRRVRDGGELF
TRBV10-2	TRBJ1-1	ASSDQVRGNTEAF
TRBV19	TRBJ2-1	ASKQHGSYNEQF
TRBV20-1	TRBJ2-7	SASIGLAGNYEQY
TRBV20-1	TRBJ1-4	SARTQGTWGKLF
TRBV20-1	TRBJ1-2	SARSRDRVYGYT
TRBV12-3/TRBV12-4	TRBJ2-5	ASSRRDRQTQY
TRBV29-1	TRBJ2-3	SVEDWGTDTQY
TRBV6-6	TRBJ2-7	ASSYSLDWPGVGLAKISYEQY